Listed below are T cell receptor beta chains from one sample, sequenced in a study of T cell responses to AZD1222 COVID-19 vaccine. Clones were read by immunoSEQ multiplex PCR, and TCRdb kept only the in-frame ones, dropping some. The sample has 95,000 to 150,000 clones, 75% to 90% seen once. The specimen comprised peripheral blood, sampled on day 0 of AZD1222 vaccination. The source of these receptors is an adult in good health. Both conserved end residues are part of each CDR3. D genes are given only for firm matches. Some rows mark clone size as missing; the rest say once, few, many or name a class of expanded clone.

v_gene	abundance	j_gene	d_gene	CDR3aa	CDR3nt
TRBV28	-	TRBJ1-2	-	CASKSPGSGGGYTF	TGTGCCAGCAAATCCCCGGGGAGTGGGGGTGGCTACACCTTC
TRBV6-5	-	TRBJ2-7	-	CASTQMAGRSYEQYF	TGTGCCAGCACCCAGATGGCAGGGAGGAGCTACGAGCAGTACTTC
TRBV19	-	TRBJ1-1	-	CASSKGVVNTEAFF	TGTGCCAGTAGTAAGGGTGTGGTGAACACTGAAGCTTTCTTT
TRBV29-1	-	TRBJ2-5	TRBD2	CSAGGTQETQYF	TGCAGTGCGGGGGGAACCCAAGAGACCCAGTACTTC
TRBV28	-	TRBJ1-2	-	CASTVTGRNYGYTF	TGTGCCAGCACGGTTACAGGTCGAAACTATGGCTACACCTTC
TRBV19	-	TRBJ1-2	-	CASSPGHSRDYGYTF	TGTGCCAGTAGTCCTGGACACTCCCGTGACTATGGCTACACCTTC
TRBV5-6	-	TRBJ2-5	TRBD2	CASSLWRGGETQYF	TGTGCCAGCAGCTTGTGGCGGGGGGGAGAGACCCAGTACTTC
TRBV3-1/TRBV3-2	-	TRBJ1-2	-	CASSQAPGGDYGYTF	TGTGCCAGCAGCCAAGCCCCGGGGGGGGACTATGGCTACACCTTC
TRBV7-6	once	TRBJ1-5	-	CASSASPRGYSNQPQHF	TGTGCCAGCAGCGCCAGTCCACGGGGCTATAGCAATCAGCCCCAGCATTTT
TRBV2	-	TRBJ1-2	-	CASSVYARVEGYTF	TGTGCCAGCAGTGTTTACGCGAGGGTTGAGGGCTACACCTTC
TRBV6-4	once	TRBJ1-5	-	CASSDSNAGAAPPRNQPQHF	TGTGCCAGCAGTGACTCGAACGCGGGGGCGGCCCCCCCCCGCAATCAGCCCCAGCATTTT
TRBV5-5	-	TRBJ1-2	-	CASSPPAFYGYTF	TGTGCCAGCAGCCCCCCAGCTTTCTATGGCTACACCTTC
TRBV4-1	-	TRBJ1-2	TRBD1	CASSQTRQGGNYGYTF	TGCGCCAGCAGCCAGACACGACAGGGGGGAAACTATGGCTACACCTTC
TRBV4-3	-	TRBJ1-2	-	CASSEGVGPDYGYTF	TGCGCCAGCAGCGAAGGGGTCGGGCCTGACTATGGCTACACCTTC
TRBV2	-	TRBJ1-2	-	CASSAAYGYTF	TGTGCCAGCTCAGCGGCCTATGGCTACACCTTC
TRBV24-1	-	TRBJ2-1	-	CATSDLAADNEQFF	TGTGCCACCAGTGATTTAGCGGCAGACAATGAGCAGTTCTTC
TRBV4-2	-	TRBJ2-3	TRBD2	CASSQLPSGGATDTQYF	TGTGCCAGCAGCCAACTTCCTAGCGGGGGGGCCACAGATACGCAGTATTTT
TRBV21-1	-	TRBJ2-7	-	CASSRRQRGPPKVWSVYYEQYF	TGTGCCAGCAGCCGAAGACAGAGGGGGCCTCCGAAAGTATGGTCTGTCTACTACGAGCAGTACTTC
TRBV5-1	-	TRBJ2-7	TRBD1	CASSWGQGGYEQYF	TGCGCCAGCAGCTGGGGACAGGGAGGCTACGAGCAGTACTTC
TRBV7-8	-	TRBJ1-1	-	CASSLGRQIEAFF	TGTGCCAGCAGCTTAGGTAGGCAGATTGAAGCTTTCTTT
TRBV19	-	TRBJ1-2	-	CASSRHLDYGYTF	TGTGCCAGTAGCAGACACTTGGACTATGGCTACACCTTC
TRBV27	-	TRBJ2-7	-	CASSSPRSLSSYEQYF	TGTGCCAGCAGTTCCCCTCGGAGCCTAAGCTCCTACGAGCAGTACTTC
TRBV19	-	TRBJ2-7	-	CASSPENWTATYEQYF	TGTGCCAGTAGTCCTGAAAACTGGACAGCAACCTACGAGCAGTACTTC
TRBV10-3	-	TRBJ1-1	-	CAIGNREANTEAFF	TGTGCCATCGGCAACAGGGAGGCCAACACTGAAGCTTTCTTT
TRBV2	-	TRBJ1-5	-	CASTEMTASNQPQHF	TGTGCCAGCACCGAGATGACAGCTAGCAATCAGCCCCAGCATTTT
TRBV27	few	TRBJ2-2	-	CASSSTGGHTGELFF	TGTGCCAGCAGTTCTACCGGAGGTCACACCGGGGAGCTGTTTTTT
TRBV5-1	-	TRBJ1-2	-	CASSRGTDYGYTF	TGCGCCAGCAGCCGAGGGACGGACTATGGCTACACCTTC
TRBV7-2	once	TRBJ2-2	-	CASSPARGRSGELFF	TGTGCCAGCAGCCCCGCAAGGGGGAGGTCCGGGGAGCTGTTTTTT